Each of the 20 T cell receptor beta chains below was sequenced from the same sample in a study of blood T cell repertoires in COVID-19. Clones were read by immunoSEQ multiplex PCR, and TCRdb kept only the in-frame ones, dropping some. The table has about 190,000 clones, about 82% seen once; the top ten hold around 5.2%. Input material: peripheral blood. The receptor source for this set is a woman aged 25 to 39 with acute or convalescent COVID-19.

This chain connects TRBV28 to TRBJ2-3; tentative D call: TRBD2 (6 bases). The CDR3 runs 15 residues. Looked up from germline, CDR1 is MDHEN and CDR2 is SYDVKM. Trimming pared 1 base from V and 2 bases from J, leaving 10 bases between. The DNA of the CDR3 is TGTGCCAGCAGTTTATCGGGACTTCTCACAGATACGCAGTATTTT. It specifies CASSLSGLLTDTQYF.

The chain has TRBV4-2 and TRBJ2-7; D is perhaps TRBD1 (7 bases). V dropped 0 bases and J dropped 3 bases, with 21 bases sitting between them. The length of the CDR3 is 18 residues. Germline values: CDR1 LGHNA, CDR2 YNFKEQ. CDR3 in DNA: TGTGCCAGCAGCCAAGAAGTTGAGGCGGGACAGATAAACTACGAGCAGTACTTC. Residues: CASSQEVEAGQINYEQYF.

The chain combines TRBV12-5 with TRBJ1-1, with 11 bases aligning to TRBD1. Unmatched junction bases numbered 8, after V lost 7 bases and J lost 4 bases. The germline V gene has CDR1 LGHNT and CDR2 FRNRAP. There are 15 residues in the CDR3. The CDR3 nucleotides are TGTGCTAGTGAGCGGCGGGACAGGGGGTTCACTGAAGCTTTCTTT. Amino acids: CASERRDRGFTEAFF.

V and J are TRBV7-8 and TRBJ1-4; 7 bases line up with TRBD1. The CDR3 is 13 residues long. V shed 2 bases, J shed 10 bases, and the junction held 4 bases outside the gene matches. Germline CDR1 reads SGHVS; CDR2 reads FQNEAQ. The CDR3 is CASSLRDSRKLFF. CDR3 coding DNA: TGTGCCAGCAGCTTAAGGGACAGTCGAAAACTGTTTTTT.

The chain couples TRBV30 to TRBJ2-1, with D perhaps matching TRBD1 (5 bases). This CDR3 has 16 amino acids. The germline V gene has CDR1 GTSNPN and CDR2 SVGIG (reference sequence). V was cut by 0 bases and J by 9 bases, with 21 bases left in between. The CDR3 region has the DNA TGTGCCTGGAGTGTACTTGGGGCCGCTAGAGTGGGTGAGCAGTTCTTC. Its translation is CAWSVLGAARVGEQFF.

The rearrangement joins TRBV7-2 to TRBJ1-6; TRBD1 is a possible D gene (5 bases). There are 15 residues in the CDR3. Deletions cut 4 bases from V and 9 bases from J, with 16 bases between. Germline CDR1 and CDR2: SGHTA and FQGNSA. The CDR3 loop is CASSSQDRGVSPLHF. In DNA form, the CDR3 reads TGTGCCAGCAGCTCCCAGGACCGGGGGGTTTCACCCCTCCACTTT. The full variable domain, rest sourced from reference TRBV7-2 and TRBJ1-6, is GAGVSQSPSNKVTEKGKDVELRCDPISGHTALYWYRQSLGQGLEFLIYFQGNSAPDKSGLPSDRFSAERTGGSVSTLTIQRTQQEDSAVYLCASSSQDRGVSPLHFGNGTRLTVT.

The V and J genes are TRBV2 and TRBJ2-1; perhaps TRBD1 as D (5 bases). Deletions cut 2 bases from V and 9 bases from J, with 11 bases between. The CDR3 loop spans 13 amino acids. Germline CDR1 reads SNHLY; CDR2 reads FYNNEI. The CDR3 here is CASSEPRGAEQFF. The CDR3 DNA follows: TGTGCCAGCAGTGAACCCCGTGGGGCTGAGCAGTTCTTC. Using reference TRBV2 and TRBJ2-1 for the parts outside the CDR3, the full variable domain is EPEVTQTPSHQVTQMGQEVILRCVPISNHLYFYWYRQILGQKVEFLVSFYNNEISEKSEIFDDQFSVERPDGSNFTLKIRSTKLEDSAMYFCASSEPRGAEQFFGPGTRLTVL.

The chain uses TRBV10-2 and TRBJ1-5; no clear D. The CDR3 spans 14 residues. CDR1 and CDR2 (germline): WSHSY, SAAADI. Trimming shortened V by 1 base and J by 0 bases, and 4 bases separated the two germline ends. Here the CDR3 DNA reads TGCGCCAGCAGTGAGTTTAGTAGCAATCAGCCCCAGCATTTT. This sequence encodes CASSEFSSNQPQHF.

The gene calls are TRBV29-1 and TRBJ1-1, with D tentatively TRBD1 (5 bases). V was clipped by 6 bases and J by 3 bases, with 14 bases between them. This CDR3 region has 13 residues. The germline V gene encodes CDR1 SQVTM and CDR2 ANQGSEA. CDR3 residues: CSVAGGFDTEAFF. The CDR3 DNA sequence: TGCAGCGTCGCCGGGGGATTTGACACTGAAGCTTTCTTT. Supplemented by reference TRBV29-1 and TRBJ1-1, the full variable domain reads SAVISQKPSRDICQRGTSLTIQCQVDSQVTMMFWYRQQPGQSLTLIATANQGSEATYESGFVIDKFPISRPNLTFSTLTVSNMSPEDSSIYLCSVAGGFDTEAFFGQGTRLTVV.

The chain carries TRBV13 and TRBJ2-5; perhaps TRBD1 as D (6 bases). The CDR3 contains 14 residues. The V end was cut by 5 bases, the J end by 5 bases, with 15 bases between. Germline loops: CDR1 PRHDT, CDR2 FYEKMQ (reference sequence). CDR3 bases: TGTGCCAGCAGCATACCGACAGGACCCGAGACCCAGTACTTC. The encoded protein is CASSIPTGPETQYF. Full variable domain (missing parts from reference TRBV13 and TRBJ2-5): AAGVIQSPRHLIKEKRETATLKCYPIPRHDTVYWYQQGPGQDPQFLISFYEKMQSDKGSIPDRFSAQQFSDYHSELNMSSLELGDSALYFCASSIPTGPETQYFGPGTRLLVL.

The genes are TRBV9 and TRBJ2-7; tentatively, D is TRBD2 (5 bases). Germline CDR1 and CDR2: SGDLS and YYNGEE. The V and J ends lost 3 bases and 3 bases respectively, with 28 bases between them. The CDR3 covers 19 residues. As DNA, the CDR3 is TGTGCCAGCAGCGGACGAACGGGCAGAACCGGGAATCAGGACTACGAGCAGTACTTC. It translates to CASSGRTGRTGNQDYEQYF.

This chain joins TRBV19 and TRBJ2-2; 7 bases line up with TRBD1. Germline CDR1 LNHDA, CDR2 SQIVND (reference sequence). The CDR3 is 13 residues long. Unmatched junction bases numbered 4, after V lost 10 bases and J lost 2 bases. The DNA of the CDR3 is TGTGCCACGAACAGGGGAAACACCGGGGAGCTGTTTTTT. Its translation is CATNRGNTGELFF.

J is TRBJ1-1 and V is TRBV2, with D uncertain. From germline, CDR1 is SNHLY and CDR2 FYNNEI. This CDR3 has 13 amino acids. The V and J ends lost 3 bases and 5 bases respectively, with 10 bases between them. This CDR3 reads CASSEGSGTEAFF. CDR3 coding DNA: TGTGCCAGCAGTGAGGGTTCGGGGACTGAAGCTTTCTTT.

V usage is TRBV13 and J usage is TRBJ1-2; D is undetermined. Germline V gene lookup returns CDR1 PRHDT and CDR2 FYEKMQ (reference sequence). The CDR3 sequence is 14 residues long. V gave up 4 bases and J gave up 5 bases, with 14 bases separating them. CDR3: CASSSEKTWYGYTF. Here the CDR3 DNA reads TGTGCCAGCAGCTCCGAAAAAACTTGGTATGGCTACACCTTC.

The chain is built from TRBV6-6 and TRBJ2-2; D is possibly TRBD1 (6 bases). The CDR3 runs to 14 residues. Germline assignment: CDR1 MNHNY and CDR2 SVGAGI (reference sequence). V was shortened by 11 bases and J by 0 bases, with 13 bases between the two germline ends. The CDR3, as DNA: TGTGCCGGAGGACAGACCGCGAACACCGGGGAGCTGTTTTTT. The encoded protein is CAGGQTANTGELFF.

The CDR3 region has the DNA TGTGCCAGCAGTTACGACTTGGGTCGAATAGGTCGTGAGCAGTTCTTC. Protein: CASSYDLGRIGREQFF. The V gene is TRBV6-5, the J gene TRBJ2-1; D remains ambiguous. The V gene's germline CDR1 is MNHEY and CDR2 SVGAGI. Trimming shortened V by 2 bases and J by 9 bases, and 20 bases separated the two germline ends. This CDR3 is 16 amino acids long.

The rearrangement links TRBV9 to TRBJ2-7; possibly TRBD2 for D (6 bases). V was shortened by 7 bases and J by 5 bases, with 13 bases between the two germline ends. The germline V gene encodes CDR1 SGDLS and CDR2 YYNGEE. This CDR3 has 12 amino acids. This CDR3 is CASGPGVDEQYF. The CDR3 DNA sequence: TGTGCCAGCGGCCCGGGGGTTGACGAGCAGTACTTC.

The V call is TRBV27, the J call TRBJ1-6; perhaps TRBD1 as D (5 bases). CDR1 and CDR2 (germline): MNHEY, SMNVEV (reference sequence). The CDR3 is 15 residues long. Trimming left V 5 bases short and J 7 bases short, with 15 bases between. The chain's CDR3 is CASSPRGGFNSPLHF. In DNA form, the CDR3 reads TGTGCCAGCAGTCCCCGGGGGGGATTCAATTCACCCCTCCACTTT.

V usage is TRBV20-1 and J usage is TRBJ2-5; D gene unclear. The germline V gene encodes CDR1 DFQATT and CDR2 SNEGSKA (reference sequence). The CDR3 is 11 amino acids. V shed 2 bases and J shed 2 bases, with 3 bases lying between them. CDR3: CSARPQETQYF. The CDR3 coding sequence is TGCAGTGCTAGACCACAAGAGACCCAGTACTTC.

The DNA for the CDR3 is TGTGCCAGTAGCCAACAGGGGGCTCCAGATACGCAGTATTTT. Protein: CASSQQGAPDTQYF. The V and J genes are TRBV19 and TRBJ2-3; TRBD1 matches 9 bases. The V gene end was trimmed by 6 bases and the J gene end by 4 bases; junction bases not matched to a gene: 5. CDR1 and CDR2 (germline): LNHDA, SQIVND (reference sequence). The CDR3 spans 14 residues.